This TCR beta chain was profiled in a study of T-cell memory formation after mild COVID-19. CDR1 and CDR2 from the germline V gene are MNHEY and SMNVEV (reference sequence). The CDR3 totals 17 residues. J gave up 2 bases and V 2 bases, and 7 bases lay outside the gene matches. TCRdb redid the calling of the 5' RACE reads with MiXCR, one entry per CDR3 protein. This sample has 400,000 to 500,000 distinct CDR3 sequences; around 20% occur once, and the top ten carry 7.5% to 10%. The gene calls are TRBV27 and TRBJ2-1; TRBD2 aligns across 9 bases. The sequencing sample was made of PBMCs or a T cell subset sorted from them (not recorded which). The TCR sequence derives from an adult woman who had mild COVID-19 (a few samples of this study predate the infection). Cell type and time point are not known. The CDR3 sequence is CASSLEGRGGPYNEQFF. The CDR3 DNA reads TGTGCCAGCAGTTTAGAGGGGCGGGGGGGCCCCTACAATGAGCAGTTCTTC.